These T cell receptor beta chains were read from a single sample in a study of early T cells in non-severe SARS-CoV-2 infection. TCRdb re-called the 5' RACE reads through MiXCR, storing one row per CDR3 protein. The profile shows 45,000 to 55,000 distinct CDR3 sequences, approximately 6.2% of them singletons. Sequenced: whole blood. The receptors here all came from an adult who was a healthcare worker with PCR-confirmed SARS-CoV-2 infection or an uninfected control (not recorded which). Both conserved end residues are part of each CDR3.

CASSRRLAGGTGELFF	TRBV19	TRBJ2-2
CASSRGQGYNEQYF	TRBV7-3	TRBJ2-7
CASRLAVGLVSNQPQHF	TRBV12-2	TRBJ1-5
CASSPTMSDTQYF	TRBV5-1	TRBJ2-3
CASSSTTSGAYNEQFF	TRBV11-2	TRBJ2-1
CSVGWGNQPQHF	TRBV29-1	TRBJ1-5
CASSLNRGPNTEAFF	TRBV4-2	TRBJ1-1
CASSLSSADTQYF	TRBV7-6	TRBJ2-3
CASSEGLLEYEQYF	TRBV2	TRBJ2-7
CASSDSGPTGEKLFF	TRBV18	TRBJ1-4
CASNTAPGGELFF	TRBV2	TRBJ2-2
CASSSGPAMEQYF	TRBV7-6	TRBJ2-3
CASSGTGIVYGYTF	TRBV6-6	TRBJ1-2
CAIRTGEIGNEQFF	TRBV10-3	TRBJ2-1
CASSQALNTEAFF	TRBV14	TRBJ1-1
CASSLTGTGELFF	TRBV7-6	TRBJ2-2
CSVQRGGGTGAYNEQFF	TRBV29-1	TRBJ2-1
CAWSYTGGNTEAFF	TRBV30	TRBJ1-1
CASSGQELQETQYF	TRBV12-3/TRBV12-4	TRBJ2-5
CASSRGLGSTDTQYF	TRBV27	TRBJ2-3
CASSWDRGGDTQYF	TRBV7-9	TRBJ2-3
CASSQVGSSGNTIYF	TRBV3-1	TRBJ1-3
CASSGQNQPQHF	TRBV2	TRBJ1-5
CSATLSGIEKLFF	TRBV20-1	TRBJ1-4
CASSYQQPKNTEAFF	TRBV6-5	TRBJ1-1
CASSQDIKTEAFF	TRBV18	TRBJ1-1
CSARDLARFRTEAFF	TRBV20-1	TRBJ1-1
CASSQPRGGGNEKLFF	TRBV2	TRBJ1-4
CASSSRDGRSSYEQYF	TRBV6-2/TRBV6-3	TRBJ2-7
CASSGTGEVGYTF	TRBV27	TRBJ1-2
CASSIQGASGNQPQHF	TRBV19	TRBJ1-5
CSAPTDRVGSDTQYF	TRBV20-1	TRBJ2-3
CASRPAGTSGNYEQYF	TRBV6-5	TRBJ2-7
CARSLASGAGETQYF	TRBV5-3	TRBJ2-5
CASNPTSSTDTQYF	TRBV9	TRBJ2-3
CASSLAADYTF	TRBV5-1	TRBJ1-2
CASSIRGSTNEKLFF	TRBV27	TRBJ1-4
CASSLAAGTRNSPLHF	TRBV5-6	TRBJ1-6
CASSKGQDSPYEQFF	TRBV12-3/TRBV12-4	TRBJ2-1
CASSSDSATYEQYF	TRBV19	TRBJ2-7
CASSLSGHQETQYF	TRBV5-1	TRBJ2-5
CASSRSGTEAFF	TRBV7-9	TRBJ1-1
CSAPTGGAGANVLTF	TRBV20-1	TRBJ2-6
CASTRGGSSYEQYF	TRBV6-2/TRBV6-3	TRBJ2-7
CASSAPQGSFEKLFF	TRBV28	TRBJ1-4
CASTEDSAKQYF	TRBV12-3/TRBV12-4	TRBJ2-7
CSATKRNYGYTF	TRBV20-1	TRBJ1-2
CASSLQGWNQPQHF	TRBV7-2	TRBJ1-5
CASSLEDLGETQYF	TRBV7-8	TRBJ2-5
CATSRTSETQYF	TRBV15	TRBJ2-5
CASSQRSGRVGTEAFF	TRBV4-3	TRBJ1-1
CASSLQGAASPLHF	TRBV12-3/TRBV12-4	TRBJ1-6
CASSLDAWGNQPQHF	TRBV7-9	TRBJ1-5
CASRGDTEAFF	TRBV5-1	TRBJ1-1
CASSLGPSEAETQYF	TRBV7-9	TRBJ2-5
CASSVTGVEAFF	TRBV12-3/TRBV12-4	TRBJ1-1
CASSLRGVNEQFF	TRBV7-8	TRBJ2-1